The 9 T cell receptor beta chains below all came from one sample that was sequenced in a study of blood T cell repertoires in COVID-19. Repertoires were generated with immunoSEQ multiplex PCR, while TCRdb's copy carries only in-frame clones and drops some. The sample shows roughly 200,000 clones, approximately 88% of them seen only once. Sequenced: peripheral blood. All receptors come from a man aged 35 to 55 with acute or convalescent COVID-19.

The chain carries TRBV5-1 and TRBJ2-2; possibly TRBD2 for D (6 bases). Germline CDR1 SGHRS, CDR2 YFSETQ. V was trimmed by 6 bases and J by 0 bases, leaving 18 bases between them. The CDR3 loop spans 17 amino acids. CDR3 region: CASNGGAAGSNTGELFF. The CDR3 nucleotides are TGCGCCAGCAATGGAGGGGCGGCCGGTTCGAACACCGGGGAGCTGTTTTTT.

The J gene is TRBJ1-4, the V gene TRBV7-9, with a tentative D call TRBD1 (5 bases). The CDR3 runs 16 residues. Germline V lookup: CDR1 SEHNR, CDR2 FQNEAQ (reference sequence). Trimming removed 5 bases from V and 8 bases from J, with 21 bases in between. In nucleotides, the CDR3 is TGTGCCAGCAGCCCCCTATCAGGGCTGGGAACGGAAAAACTGTTTTTT. Amino acids: CASSPLSGLGTEKLFF.

The V and J genes are TRBV10-1 and TRBJ2-2; weak D call: TRBD1 (6 bases). This CDR3 contains 14 residues. Germline V gene sequence: CDR1 WNHNN, CDR2 SYGVQD (reference sequence). The V end lost 6 bases, the J end lost 0 bases, and 8 bases lay between the germline ends. This CDR3 reads CASRAGANTGELFF. The CDR3, as DNA: TGCGCCAGCAGAGCAGGGGCGAACACCGGGGAGCTGTTTTTT.

This clone turned up a few times. The V gene is TRBV4-2, the J gene TRBJ2-2, with 7 bases that match TRBD1. The CDR3 loop spans 15 amino acids. The V segment lost 1 base and the J segment 2 bases; nucleotides outside the gene matches: 1. The V gene's germline CDR1 is LGHNA and CDR2 YNFKEQ. The CDR3 nucleotides read TGTGCCAGCAGCCAAGGGACAGGAAACACCGGGGAGCTGTTTTTT. It is translated as CASSQGTGNTGELFF.

This chain's CDR3 is CASSQGGQALRGYTF. The CDR3 region has the DNA TGCGCCAGCAGCCAGGGTGGACAGGCGTTGAGGGGCTACACCTTC. J is TRBJ1-2 and V is TRBV4-3; 7 positions agree with TRBD1. The length of the CDR3 is 15 residues. Per the germline V gene, CDR1 is LGHNA and CDR2 is YSLEER. V trimming: 3 bases; J trimming: 8 bases; junction bases outside the gene matches: 12.

J is TRBJ1-2 and V is TRBV30; no firm D call. Per the germline V gene, CDR1 is GTSNPN and CDR2 is SVGIG (reference sequence). The ends were cut back, 1 base at V and 2 bases at J, with 14 bases in the middle. The CDR3 extends over 15 amino acids. CDR3 sequence reads: CAWSAPGGRNYGYTF. The CDR3 bases are TGTGCCTGGAGTGCCCCAGGAGGCAGAAACTATGGCTACACCTTC.

This chain connects TRBV6-2 or TRBV6-3 to TRBJ1-2, with D uncertain. The CDR3 contains 11 residues. Germline CDR1 MNHEY, CDR2 SVGEGT. Trimming took off 6 bases at V and 11 bases at J, with 13 bases between the two ends. CDR3 amino acids: CASSHSAKYTF. For the CDR3, the DNA is TGTGCCAGCAGCCACTCTGCTAAGTACACCTTC.

With regard to this clone: The germline gene is not matched at one end of the junction; a read error may be the cause. The chain employs TRBV7-7 and TRBJ2-2; D is ambiguous. Germline CDR1 is SSHAT and CDR2 is FNYEAQ (reference sequence). The CDR3 has 15 residues. DNA for the CDR3: TGTGCTAGCAGCTTCGCTTCGGGTGGAACCGGGGAGCTGTTTTTT. Encoded protein: CASSFASGGTGELFF.

The chain couples TRBV4-3 to TRBJ1-2; TRBD1 is a possible D gene (5 bases). From germline, CDR1 is LGHNA and CDR2 YSLEER. The CDR3 covers 16 residues. V was pared by 0 bases and J by 3 bases, with 14 bases between. Here the CDR3 reads CASSQDLLQGYYGYTF. CDR3 nucleotides: TGCGCCAGCAGCCAAGATCTGCTCCAGGGCTACTATGGCTACACCTTC.